This T cell receptor (beta chain) was identified during a study of control samples from healthy donors and cancer patients. Profiled with immunoSEQ multiplex PCR; TCRdb holds only in-frame clones, not every one. The profile shows roughly 220,000 clones, around 94% of them singletons. This TCR was recovered from a man between 45 and 60 years old in good health. The source material was blood.

The CDR3 bases are TGCGCCAGCAGCTCCCTCGACAGGGCTCATTGTTACGAGCAGTACGTC. This codes for CASSSLDRAHCYEQYV. The chain joins TRBV5-1 to TRBJ2-7; 7 bases are a match to TRBD1. V gave up 3 bases and J gave up 4 bases; unmatched junction bases: 13. Germline assignment: CDR1 SGHRS and CDR2 YFSETQ. The CDR3 spans 16 residues.